This T cell receptor (beta chain) appears in the sequencing data of a study of identical twins. TCRdb processed the 5' RACE reads anew with MiXCR; each CDR3 protein has one entry. The repertoire has approximately 470,000 distinct CDR3 sequences, approximately 14% of them found once; the top ten carry roughly 0.5%. CDR1 is MGHRA, CDR2 YSYEKL, per germline. The CDR3 is 16 amino acids. After removal of 2 bases from V and 3 bases from J, the junction contained 6 bases not matched to a gene. This clonotype was seen only a few times. These data also featured in a second study, about yellow fever vaccine responses in identical twins.

Specimen: CD4+ T cells sorted from blood. The source is a woman under 30 in good health. This chain uses TRBV4-1 with TRBJ2-3; the match to TRBD2 covers 9 bases. The CDR3 DNA reads TGCGCCAGCAGCCAACAACTAGCGGGTGGAACAGATACGCAGTATTTT. It is translated as CASSQQLAGGTDTQYF.